This T cell receptor (beta chain) was obtained from a study of blood T cells in healthy people across ages. Whole-study context: Template switching recovered approximately one barcoded beta molecule for every two T cells.

Combining a sample-barcoded 5' primer with a J-beta primer mix, a second PCR ran for roughly 7 to 12 cycles. TCRdb itself ran the 5' RACE reads through MiXCR, one entry per CDR3 protein. The sample lists about 970,000 distinct CDR3 sequences, roughly 50% occurring once. Worth noting for this clonotype: Germline is not matched at one junction end, which may reflect a read error.

Germline loops: CDR1 MNHNY, CDR2 SVGAGI (reference sequence). The CDR3 has 12 residues. V gene TRBV6-6 combines with J gene TRBJ2-7; perhaps TRBD1 as D (6 bases). The J call may be incorrect, as the DNA end agrees better with TRBJ2-5. The source of this sequence is a woman aged 55-69 years in good health. The material sequenced was blood. The CDR3 loop is CASRWGQGTQYF. The CDR3 DNA follows: TGTGCCAGCAGATGGGGGCAAGGGACCCAGTACTTC.